This TCR beta chain is from a study of control samples from healthy donors and cancer patients. The CDR3 covers 19 residues. CDR1 and CDR2 from the germline V gene are LNHDA and SQIVND (reference sequence). Trimming took 4 bases from V and 4 from J, leaving 25 bases between them. Method: immunoSEQ multiplex PCR; TCRdb's copy keeps in-frame clones and lacks some. The sample lists about 160,000 clones; roughly 90% were seen once. This rearrangement joins TRBV19 to TRBJ1-4, with D possibly being TRBD1 (6 bases). This TCR was recovered from a young man in good health. The material sequenced was blood. In DNA form, the CDR3 reads TGTGCCAGTAGTACCTCGGACAGCCAATTTACTCAGGGTAATGAAAAACTGTTTTTT. This gives the protein CASSTSDSQFTQGNEKLFF.